This passage covers 15 T cell receptor beta chains from one sample sequenced in a study of CD8 T cells in Susac syndrome. The RNA input was 0.5 to 1 ug, and it was reverse transcribed with random hexamers. TCRdb recomputed calls from the immunoSEQ multiplex PCR reads with MiXCR, one row per CDR3 protein. The table lists around 180,000 distinct CDR3 sequences, approximately 94% of them singletons. Source material: CD4+ T cells from PBMCs. The receptor source for this set is a human donor with Susac syndrome.

The V gene is TRBV12-3 or TRBV12-4, the J gene TRBJ1-2; weak D call: TRBD1 (6 bases). Trimming pared 6 bases from V and 2 bases from J, leaving 10 bases between. CDR3 length: 13 residues. The CDR3 region has the DNA TGTGCCAGCAGGATACAGGGAAACTATGGCTACACCTTC. Its translation: CASRIQGNYGYTF.

The chain is built from TRBV7-9 and TRBJ2-7; 11 bases are shared with TRBD1. With 5 bases clipped from V and 6 bases from J, the junction kept 9 bases outside the gene matches. CDR3 size: 15 residues. Germline loops: CDR1 SEHNR, CDR2 FQNEAQ (reference sequence). The CDR3 bases are TGTGCCAGCAGCGGCCGGGACAGGGGGTCGCGCGAGCAGTACTTC. It codes for CASSGRDRGSREQYF.

The rearrangement uses TRBV12-3 or TRBV12-4 and TRBJ2-3; 7 nucleotides line up with TRBD2. J lost 8 bases, V lost 5 bases, and 4 bases had no gene match. CDR3 length: 12 residues. The CDR3 loop reads CASSNGGITQYF. CDR3 coding DNA: TGTGCCAGCAGTAACGGGGGGATTACGCAGTATTTT.

The J gene is TRBJ2-7, the V gene TRBV2; D ambiguous. Between the trimmed V and J ends, which lost 5 bases and 2 bases, there was a span of 7 bases. CDR1 SNHLY and CDR2 FYNNEI come from the germline V gene. This CDR3 region has 12 residues. In nucleotides, the CDR3 is TGTGCCAGCAGTTTTACCACCTACGAGCAGTACTTC. Amino acid sequence: CASSFTTYEQYF.

The J gene is TRBJ2-3, the V gene TRBV4-3; 12 nucleotides align to TRBD2. J gave up 2 bases and V 1 base, and 4 bases lay outside the gene matches. This CDR3 is built from 17 residues. The germline V gene encodes CDR1 LGHNA and CDR2 YSLEER. CDR3 nucleotides: TGCGCCAGCAGCCAAGGGACTAGCGGGGACCCCACAGATACGCAGTATTTT. Residues: CASSQGTSGDPTDTQYF.

This clonotype showed up just once. This chain joins TRBV2 and TRBJ2-1; D is undetermined. Per the germline V gene, CDR1 is SNHLY and CDR2 is FYNNEI. The V gene lost 1 base and the J gene lost 1 base, with 8 bases spanning the gap. The CDR3 runs to 15 residues. The CDR3 reads CASSEENRSYNEQFF. CDR3 sequence (DNA): TGTGCCAGCAGTGAAGAGAATAGGTCCTACAATGAGCAGTTCTTC.

The CDR3 DNA is TGTGCCAGCAGTTTGTCATTACAGGGCCGGTATGGCTACACCTTC. Amino acid sequence: CASSLSLQGRYGYTF. The J gene is TRBJ1-2, the V gene TRBV27; tentative D call: TRBD1 (6 bases). The length of the CDR3 is 15 residues. Per germline, CDR1 MNHEY and CDR2 SMNVEV (reference sequence). V lost 3 bases, J lost 5 bases, and 16 bases lay in between.

V gene TRBV7-2 combines with J gene TRBJ1-1; TRBD1 might be the D (5 bases). Trimming pared 5 bases from V and 0 bases from J, leaving 10 bases between. This CDR3 spans 14 amino acids. Germline lookup yields CDR1 SGHTA and CDR2 FQGNSA. CDR3 protein: CASSMKGVNTEAFF. DNA of the CDR3: TGTGCCAGCAGCATGAAAGGGGTGAACACTGAAGCTTTCTTT.

This clonotype was seen once. The chain combines TRBV29-1 with TRBJ2-1, with TRBD2 identical over 7 bases. Per germline, CDR1 SQVTM and CDR2 ANQGSEA. The ends lost 4 bases at V and 8 bases at J; junction bases unmatched: 8. The CDR3 runs to 13 residues. CDR3 DNA sequence: TGCAGCGTTGGTCATCGACTAGCCGATGAGCAGTTCTTC. It specifies CSVGHRLADEQFF.

The chain carries TRBV18 and TRBJ1-1; D not certain. This CDR3 contains 14 residues. Trimming removed 0 bases from V and 4 bases from J, with 9 bases in between. Per the germline V gene, CDR1 is KGHSH and CDR2 is LQKENI. The CDR3 DNA reads TGTGCCAGCTCACCACCGGACGTCGTCACTGAAGCTTTCTTT. It codes for CASSPPDVVTEAFF.

The J gene is TRBJ2-3, the V gene TRBV20-1; maybe TRBD2 (5 bases). Germline V gene lookup returns CDR1 DFQATT and CDR2 SNEGSKA (reference sequence). V gave up 5 bases and J gave up 5 bases, with 20 bases separating them. The CDR3 has 15 amino acids. CDR3 residues: CSAVAGELMRDTQYF. In nucleotides, the CDR3 is TGCAGTGCTGTCGCCGGGGAGCTGATGAGAGATACGCAGTATTTT.

The V gene is TRBV27, the J gene TRBJ1-2; weak D call: TRBD1 (6 bases). Trimming left V 3 bases short and J 2 bases short, with 13 bases between. There are 15 residues in the CDR3. Per germline, CDR1 MNHEY and CDR2 SMNVEV (reference sequence). The CDR3 region has the DNA TGTGCCAGCAGTTTGGCCCAGGGGATCAACTATGGCTACACCTTC. Protein: CASSLAQGINYGYTF.

V and J are TRBV20-1 and TRBJ1-1, with no clear D. This CDR3 contains 13 residues. Germline CDR1 reads DFQATT; CDR2 reads SNEGSKA (reference sequence). V lost 2 bases, J lost 0 bases, and 7 bases lay in between. The CDR3 bases are TGCAGTGCTAGAAGCGCGGTGAACACTGAAGCTTTCTTT. Its protein is CSARSAVNTEAFF.

The chain has TRBV20-1 and TRBJ1-2, with D possibly being TRBD1 (6 bases). In germline, CDR1 is DFQATT, CDR2 SNEGSKA (reference sequence). Trimming removed 6 bases at V and 8 bases at J, with 19 bases between. The CDR3 is made up of 13 amino acids. The CDR3 region has the DNA TGCAGTGCAACTTCCAGGGGCGTGAGGGGCTACACCTTC. This gives the protein CSATSRGVRGYTF.

V and J are TRBV6-5 and TRBJ2-2; D not certain. Germline V gives CDR1 MNHEY, CDR2 SVGAGI. This CDR3 has 15 residues. Trimming took 2 bases from V and 4 from J, leaving 11 bases between them. DNA for the CDR3: TGTGCCAGCAGTTACAGGCAGAGAAGCACCGGGGAGCTGTTTTTT. As protein: CASSYRQRSTGELFF.